The 32 T cell receptor beta chains below all came from one sample that was sequenced in a study of blood T cell repertoires in COVID-19 (dated by TCRdb to 2020 to 2021). The receptor library was made with the immunoSEQ multiplex PCR assay. This immuneACCESS table, as held by TCRdb, lists in-frame sequences with V and J called but not all clones. Of the missing ones, under half trace to an unresolved V gene in checked studies; the others have no known cause. This sample holds under 250,000 clones; roughly 86% were observed only once. Around 1.7% of the sample is in the top ten clones. The sequencing input was peripheral blood. Receptors originate from a woman aged 55 to 70 who had recovered from COVID-19.

The CDR3 region is CASKQGVNQPQHF. CDR3 in DNA: TGTGCCAGCAAACAGGGGGTTAATCAGCCCCAGCATTTT. V usage is TRBV7-2 and J usage is TRBJ1-5; 8 bases line up with TRBD1. Germline V gene lookup returns CDR1 SGHTA and CDR2 FQGNSA. V was clipped by 7 bases and J by 4 bases; unmatched bases: 3. The CDR3 runs 13 residues.

The chain recombines TRBV7-8 with TRBJ2-2; TRBD1 might be the D (5 bases). This CDR3 has 18 amino acids. Germline V gives CDR1 SGHVS, CDR2 FQNEAQ. V dropped 3 bases and J dropped 2 bases, with 19 bases sitting between them. The CDR3 DNA reads as TGTGCCAGCAGCTTTCTCAGAGGTGGAACAGGAAACACCGGGGAGCTGTTTTTT. This codes for CASSFLRGGTGNTGELFF.

The rearrangement links TRBV5-1 to TRBJ1-2; D may be TRBD1 (5 bases). Germline V gene data show CDR1 as SGHRS and CDR2 as YFSETQ. V dropped 4 bases and J dropped 4 bases, with 17 bases sitting between them. The CDR3 sequence is 15 residues long. CDR3 DNA sequence: TGCGCCAGCAGCAACTCCTCCGGGACTTTCTATGGCTACACCTTC. It encodes CASSNSSGTFYGYTF.

This chain connects TRBV4-2 to TRBJ2-3; TRBD2 matches 9 bases. Unmatched junction bases numbered 4, after V lost 0 bases and J lost 6 bases. Germline CDR1 LGHNA, CDR2 YNFKEQ. This CDR3 region has 15 residues. Here the CDR3 DNA reads TGTGCCAGCAGCCAAGATTGGACTAGCGACGATACGCAGTATTTT. It yields the protein CASSQDWTSDDTQYF.

The chain employs TRBV5-1 and TRBJ2-1, with D possibly TRBD2 on 6 matching bases. CDR1 and CDR2 (germline): SGHRS, YFSETQ. V lost 0 bases to trimming and J lost 9 bases, with 10 bases between them. CDR3 length equals 13 residues. This CDR3 reads CASSLGLEGEQFF. As DNA, the CDR3 is TGCGCCAGCAGCTTGGGACTAGAGGGTGAGCAGTTCTTC.

The chain combines TRBV19 with TRBJ2-1; possible D gene TRBD1, 5 bases. Trimming removed 4 bases at V and 4 bases at J, with 8 bases between. The CDR3 totals 13 residues. Germline V CDR1 and CDR2: LNHDA, SQIVND (reference sequence). The DNA of the CDR3 is TGTGCCAGTAGTAGAGACAGATACAATGAGCAGTTCTTC. Its protein is CASSRDRYNEQFF.

This chain joins TRBV2 and TRBJ1-4; D perhaps matches TRBD1 (5 bases). The germline V and J ends were trimmed by 6 bases and 2 bases, with 13 bases remaining between them. CDR1 is SNHLY, CDR2 FYNNEI, per germline. This CDR3 is built from 15 residues. Written as DNA, the CDR3 is TGTGCCAGCAGAACGGCAGGGTCCACTAATGAAAAACTGTTTTTT. This translates into CASRTAGSTNEKLFF.

This CDR3 reads CASSLGGRGDTQYF. The CDR3 nucleotides read TGCGCCAGCAGCTTAGGGGGAAGGGGAGATACGCAGTATTTT. The V and J genes are TRBV5-1 and TRBJ2-3; D is perhaps TRBD1 (6 bases). From germline, CDR1 is SGHRS and CDR2 YFSETQ. The CDR3 is made up of 14 amino acids. V lost 2 bases to trimming and J lost 5 bases, with 12 bases between them.

The chain uses TRBV7-9 and TRBJ2-7; possible D gene TRBD1, 6 bases. Germline CDR1 is SEHNR and CDR2 is FQNEAQ (reference sequence). Deletions cut 1 base from V and 6 bases from J, with 22 bases between. The CDR3 consists of 17 residues. CDR3 protein: CASSLVGLRTAAPEQYF. The CDR3 DNA follows: TGTGCCAGCAGCTTAGTAGGTCTCAGGACAGCTGCCCCCGAGCAGTACTTC.

V gene TRBV5-1 combines with J gene TRBJ2-3; 9 positions agree with TRBD1. This CDR3 spans 18 amino acids. V shed 5 bases and J 6 bases; nucleotides not matched to a gene: 19. Germline assignment: CDR1 SGHRS and CDR2 YFSETQ. The CDR3 loop reads CASRPGQGFHDTRDTQYF. CDR3 nucleotide sequence: TGCGCCAGCAGGCCGGGACAGGGTTTCCACGACACAAGGGATACGCAGTATTTT. The variable domain in full, with the rest retrieved from reference TRBV5-1 and TRBJ2-3, is KAGVTQTPRYLIKTRGQQVTLSCSPISGHRSVSWYQQTPGQGLQFLFEYFSETQRNKGNFPGRFSGRQFSNSRSEMNVSTLELGDSALYLCASRPGQGFHDTRDTQYFGPGTRLTVL.

Here the CDR3 DNA reads TGTGCCAGCCGGGAACTTCCTAATGAAAAACTGTTTTTT. Its protein product is CASRELPNEKLFF. The chain links TRBV28 to TRBJ1-4; D remains ambiguous. Per germline, CDR1 MDHEN and CDR2 SYDVKM. This CDR3 contains 13 residues. Trimming took 8 bases from V and 3 from J, leaving 10 bases between them. The whole variable domain, filled in from reference TRBV28 and TRBJ1-4, reads DVKVTQSSRYLVKRTGEKVFLECVQDMDHENMFWYRQDPGLGLRLIYFSYDVKMKEKGDIPEGYSVSREKKERFSLILESASTNQTSMYLCASRELPNEKLFFGSGTQLSVL.

V and J are TRBV27 and TRBJ1-6, with 9 bases aligning to TRBD1. Per the germline V gene, CDR1 is MNHEY and CDR2 is SMNVEV (reference sequence). V shed 6 bases and J 7 bases; nucleotides not matched to a gene: 1. CDR3 length: 13 residues. The CDR3 loop is CASSGTGNSPLHF. CDR3 coding DNA: TGTGCCAGCAGCGGGACAGGGAATTCACCCCTCCACTTT.

The chain combines TRBV7-3 with TRBJ2-1, with a tentative D call TRBD1 (5 bases). The V gene lost 1 base and the J gene lost 0 bases, with 10 bases spanning the gap. Germline CDR1 reads SGHTA; CDR2 reads FQGTGA. The CDR3 contains 16 residues. The CDR3: CASSLNRGISYNEQFF. For the CDR3, the DNA is TGTGCCAGCAGCTTAAATAGGGGCATCTCCTACAATGAGCAGTTCTTC. Supplemented by reference TRBV7-3 and TRBJ2-1, the full variable domain reads GAGVSQTPSNKVTEKGKYVELRCDPISGHTALYWYRQSLGQGPEFLIYFQGTGAADDSGLPNDRFFAVRPEGSVSTLKIQRTERGDSAVYLCASSLNRGISYNEQFFGPGTRLTVL.

This clone was counted once. The chain couples TRBV2 to TRBJ1-6; D remains unclear. CDR3 length: 12 amino acids. With 6 bases removed from V and 7 bases from J, the gap between germline ends came to 7 bases. The V gene's germline CDR1 is SNHLY and CDR2 FYNNEI. The chain's CDR3 is CASSWQNSPLHF. The CDR3 DNA follows: TGTGCCAGCAGCTGGCAGAATTCACCCCTCCACTTT. The variable domain in full, completed from reference TRBV2 and TRBJ1-6, reads EPEVTQTPSHQVTQMGQEVILRCVPISNHLYFYWYRQILGQKVEFLVSFYNNEISEKSEIFDDQFSVERPDGSNFTLKIRSTKLEDSAMYFCASSWQNSPLHFGNGTRLTVT.

The chain joins TRBV28 to TRBJ2-7; 9 nucleotides match TRBD1. The V gene end was trimmed by 6 bases and the J gene end by 2 bases; junction bases not matched to a gene: 8. The CDR3 is made up of 15 amino acids. Germline V gives CDR1 MDHEN, CDR2 SYDVKM. The CDR3 protein is CASSTSGTGTYEQYF. The CDR3 bases are TGTGCCAGCAGCACTTCCGGGACAGGGACCTACGAGCAGTACTTC. The full variable domain, with the rest looked up from reference TRBV28 and TRBJ2-7, is DVKVTQSSRYLVKRTGEKVFLECVQDMDHENMFWYRQDPGLGLRLIYFSYDVKMKEKGDIPEGYSVSREKKERFSLILESASTNQTSMYLCASSTSGTGTYEQYFGPGTRLTVT.

V gene TRBV12-3 or TRBV12-4 combines with J gene TRBJ1-4, with 7 bases fitting TRBD1. J was trimmed by 11 bases and V by 4 bases; bases with no gene match: 4. This CDR3 contains 12 residues. DNA for the CDR3: TGTGCCAGCAGTTCCCCAGGGGGGAAACTGTTTTTT. Its translation: CASSSPGGKLFF.

The chain links TRBV6-5 to TRBJ2-3; the D is unclear. In germline, CDR1 is MNHEY, CDR2 SVGAGI. The CDR3 is 14 amino acids. Trimming cost V 0 bases and J 3 bases, with 7 bases left between them. The CDR3: CASSYSFRTDTQYF. The CDR3 region has the DNA TGTGCCAGCAGTTACTCCTTCCGGACAGATACGCAGTATTTT.

The V and J genes are TRBV5-4 and TRBJ1-2; 10 nucleotides line up with TRBD1. Germline CDR1 SGHNT, CDR2 YYREEE (reference sequence). The CDR3 is 13 residues long. V dropped 0 bases and J dropped 12; count of bases not matched to a gene: 5. CDR3 nucleotide sequence: TGTGCCAGCAGCTTGGCGGGACAGGGGACCAACACCTTC. Translating gives CASSLAGQGTNTF. Filled out from reference TRBV5-4 and TRBJ1-2, the complete variable domain reads ETGVTQSPTHLIKTRGQQVTLRCSSQSGHNTVSWYQQALGQGPQFIFQYYREEENGRGNFPPRFSGLQFPNYSSELNVNALELDDSALYLCASSLAGQGTNTFGSGTRLTVV.

The rearrangement uses TRBV5-1 and TRBJ1-2; possibly TRBD1 for D (6 bases). Germline lookup yields CDR1 SGHRS and CDR2 YFSETQ. V was shortened by 9 bases and J by 3 bases, with 21 bases between the two germline ends. The CDR3 has 15 residues. The CDR3 DNA reads TGCGCCACCCGACCACGAGGGGGTGAAGACTATGGCTACACCTTC. This sequence encodes CATRPRGGEDYGYTF.

The genes are TRBV4-3 and TRBJ1-4, with 9 bases identical to TRBD1. Trimming at V came to 0 bases and at J to 14 bases, leaving 7 bases not matched to a gene. Germline loops: CDR1 LGHNA, CDR2 YSLEER. The CDR3 contains 14 residues. In DNA, the CDR3 is TGCGCCAGCAGCCAAGATAGACAGGGGGTGAGCCTGTTTTTT. Translation: CASSQDRQGVSLFF.

The J gene is TRBJ1-2, the V gene TRBV2; perhaps TRBD1 as D (5 bases). Germline CDR1 and CDR2: SNHLY and FYNNEI. Trimming removed 8 bases at V and 2 bases at J, with 9 bases between. This CDR3 spans 12 amino acids. The DNA of the CDR3 is TGTGCCAGCGGGTCAGGGAACTATGGCTACACCTTC. It is translated as CASGSGNYGYTF.

The chain couples TRBV15 to TRBJ2-5, with 15 nucleotides matching TRBD2. In germline, CDR1 is LNHNV, CDR2 YYDKDF (reference sequence). The CDR3 has 18 residues. V shed 3 bases, J shed 5 bases, and the junction held 10 bases outside the gene matches. The CDR3 DNA follows: TGTGCCACCAGCAGGGGCGGGACTAGCGGGGGGCTCGGGGAGACCCAGTACTTC. It encodes CATSRGGTSGGLGETQYF.

As concerns this clone: Its ends do not fully match the called genes, so a read error is possible. This rearrangement joins TRBV14 to TRBJ2-7; D is possibly TRBD1 (6 bases). The germline V gene has CDR1 SGHDN and CDR2 FVKESK. The CDR3 is made up of 15 amino acids. This chain's CDR3 is CASSQWTAFSDEQYF. The CDR3 region has the DNA TGTGCCAGCAGCCAGTGGACAGCCTTCTCCGACGAGCAGTACTTC.

This chain connects TRBV28 to TRBJ2-5, with 10 bases lining up with TRBD2. The germline V gene has CDR1 MDHEN and CDR2 SYDVKM. CDR3 length: 17 amino acids. The junction had 14 bases not matched to a gene; V was cut back by 3 bases and J by 7 bases. CDR3 sequence reads: CASSFSPSGSRRRTQYF. As DNA, the CDR3 is TGTGCCAGCAGTTTTTCCCCTAGCGGGAGCCGCCGACGGACCCAGTACTTC.

This chain links TRBV3-1 (or the pseudogene TRBV3-2) with TRBJ2-7; 10 bases are a match to TRBD1. The V gene end was trimmed by 4 bases and the J gene end by 3 bases; junction bases not matched to a gene: 3. CDR3 length equals 14 residues. Looked up from germline, CDR1 is LGHDT and CDR2 is YNNKEL (reference sequence). The CDR3 nucleotides are TGTGCCAGCAGCCCAGGGACAGGGGACTACGAGCAGTACTTC. It yields the protein CASSPGTGDYEQYF.

The chain uses TRBV5-6 and TRBJ2-7, with D hard to call. Germline-derived CDR1 and CDR2 are SGHDT and YYEEEE. Trimming took off 5 bases at V and 2 bases at J, with 17 bases between the two ends. CDR3 length equals 15 residues. CDR3 residues: CASRSGPAIPYEQYF. In nucleotides, the CDR3 is TGTGCCAGCAGGTCTGGCCCCGCCATTCCCTACGAGCAGTACTTC.

This chain links TRBV18 with TRBJ1-2; unclear D gene. The germline V gene has CDR1 KGHSH and CDR2 LQKENI. The CDR3 runs to 15 residues. Trimming cost V 3 bases and J 5 bases, with 16 bases left between them. CDR3 sequence reads: CASSPRADSRYGYTF. In DNA, the CDR3 is TGTGCCAGCTCACCCCGAGCCGACTCGCGGTATGGCTACACCTTC.

The chain is built from TRBV12-3 or TRBV12-4 and TRBJ2-7, with 9 positions matching TRBD2. CDR3 size: 13 residues. J lost 2 bases, V lost 7 bases, and 3 bases had no gene match. The chain's CDR3 is CASTERGAYEQYF. The CDR3, as DNA: TGTGCCAGCACGGAGCGGGGGGCCTACGAGCAGTACTTC.

The chain joins TRBV20-1 to TRBJ2-3; 8 bases map to TRBD2. V lost 3 bases and J lost 4; bases outside the gene matches: 9. The CDR3 covers 15 residues. CDR1 DFQATT and CDR2 SNEGSKA come from the germline V gene (reference sequence). The CDR3 DNA is TGCAGTGCTAGTAACAGCGGGGGCCCTCCAGATACGCAGTATTTT. Protein: CSASNSGGPPDTQYF.

The chain couples TRBV27 to TRBJ1-2; D possibly corresponds to TRBD1 (5 bases). The germline gives CDR1 MNHEY, CDR2 SMNVEV (reference sequence). V was clipped by 5 bases and J by 3 bases, with 16 bases between them. The CDR3 is 15 amino acids. CDR3 DNA sequence: TGTGCCAGCAGTCCAGACGGCCAGGGATACTATGGCTACACCTTC. Its protein is CASSPDGQGYYGYTF.

This clone came up once. The V call is TRBV4-1, the J call TRBJ1-5, with D possibly being TRBD1 (6 bases). This CDR3 is built from 17 residues. The germline gives CDR1 MGHRA, CDR2 YSYEKL. The germline V and J ends were trimmed by 2 bases and 3 bases, with 17 bases remaining between them. Here the CDR3 DNA reads TGCGCCAGCAGCCAACATGGGGACACTTCTACCAATCAGCCCCAGCATTTT. It codes for CASSQHGDTSTNQPQHF.

V usage is TRBV29-1 and J usage is TRBJ2-7; 7 positions match TRBD2. V lost 5 bases to trimming and J lost 0 bases; unmatched junction nucleotides: 7. CDR3 length: 14 amino acids. In germline, CDR1 is SQVTM, CDR2 ANQGSEA. The chain's CDR3 is CSVWEGRGSYEQYF. The DNA of the CDR3 is TGCAGCGTTTGGGAGGGGAGGGGCTCCTACGAGCAGTACTTC.